The text below deals with one TCR beta chain. This entry belongs to a study of CD8+ T cells in alopecia areata. Background on the study: Using the percentage of affected scalp area, treated patients' severity was scored.

Sequencing used cDNA as its template, made by extracting RNA and reverse transcribing it. Using immunoSEQ multiplex PCR, the repertoire was profiled, and TCRdb retains in-frame clones only, with some absent. The repertoire holds about 190,000 clones, with around three fifths as singletons. Treatment of the sample: oral pan-JAK inhibitor, 5-10 mg twice daily. The sample here was CD4+ T cells sorted from blood, taken at week 24, from a patient treated with tofacitinib. This TCR derives from a human donor with alopecia areata.

The CDR3: CASSPRLGRETQYF. CDR3 DNA sequence: TGTGCCAGCAGCCCTAGACTAGGGCGAGAGACCCAGTACTTC. The chain has TRBV7-2 and TRBJ2-5; possibly TRBD2 for D (6 bases). This CDR3 contains 14 residues. V dropped 5 bases and J dropped 4 bases, with 14 bases sitting between them. The germline CDR1 and CDR2 sequences are SGHTA and FQGNSA.